What follows describes a single TCR beta chain. Genomic DNA of every subset was divided equally among multiple immunoSEQ plates. The protocol was immunoSEQ multiplex PCR, while the TCRdb copy is restricted to in-frame clones and leaves out a portion. The data hold more than 400,000 clones, with 96% observed a single time. CDR1 is PRHDT, CDR2 FYEKMQ, per germline (reference sequence). This CDR3 has 12 amino acids. Trimming shortened V by 5 bases and J by 9 bases, and 12 bases separated the two germline ends. Splitting the CD4+ cells yielded a CD45RA+ naive subset and a CD45RA-negative memory subset. These data originate in a study of shared clonotypes between healthy human individuals.

This receptor was taken from a woman aged 30 to 39 in good health. The chain carries TRBV13 and TRBJ2-3; D is possibly TRBD1 (5 bases). The specimen was naive CD4+ T cells sorted from blood. Sample subset: CD45RA+ positively selected. The chain's CDR3 is CASSHEGATQYF. The DNA of the CDR3 is TGTGCCAGCAGCCACGAAGGGGCAACGCAGTATTTT. Full variable domain (remainder filled in from reference TRBV13 and TRBJ2-3): AAGVIQSPRHLIKEKRETATLKCYPIPRHDTVYWYQQGPGQDPQFLISFYEKMQSDKGSIPDRFSAQQFSDYHSELNMSSLELGDSALYFCASSHEGATQYFGPGTRLTVL.